A selection of T cell receptor beta chains follows, all from one sample in a study of CD8+ T cells in alopecia areata. Sequenced by immunoSEQ multiplex PCR; TCRdb stores in-frame clones only, minus some. The data show about 70,000 clones, about half seen once. The starting material was CD8+ T cells sorted from blood, obtained at week 0. The receptor source for this set is a human donor with alopecia areata. The CDR3 runs from the conserved cysteine through the conserved F or W. A D gene is named only where the DNA matches it firmly. The listing skips clone size in some rows; elsewhere it reads once, few, many or a size class.

D	V	size	J	DNA	CDR3
NA	TRBV6-1	once	TRBJ2-4	TGTGCCAGCAGTGGGTCCGGGGCAGCACTAGCCAAAAACATTCAGTACTTC	CASSGSGAALAKNIQYF
NA	TRBV27	NA	TRBJ1-1	TGTGCCAGCCATCCTCTCCCTGGGGGCACTGAAGCTTTCTTT	CASHPLPGGTEAFF
NA	TRBV27	NA	TRBJ1-5	TGTGCCAGCAGACTGAGTACGGGCAATCAGCCCCAGCATTTT	CASRLSTGNQPQHF
NA	TRBV5-1	NA	TRBJ2-6	TGCGCCAGCAGCCCGATTCGGCAGACGATCTTCTCTGGGGCCAACGTCCTGACTTTC	CASSPIRQTIFSGANVLTF
NA	TRBV2	NA	TRBJ2-7	TGTGCCAGCACAAGGGACACGATCACCTACGAGCAGTACTTC	CASTRDTITYEQYF
NA	TRBV19	few	TRBJ2-3	TGTGCCAGTAGTATAGATGCCCCGGCGGCTAGCACAGATACGCAGTATTTT	CASSIDAPAASTDTQYF
NA	TRBV28	NA	TRBJ2-4	TGTGCCAGCAGTTTACAGATAGCCAAAAACATTCAGTACTTC	CASSLQIAKNIQYF
NA	TRBV6-5	NA	TRBJ2-7	TGTGCCAGCAGTTACTCTAGGGTGGGGGAGCAGTACTTC	CASSYSRVGEQYF
TRBD2	TRBV7-9	NA	TRBJ2-5	TGTGCCAGCTCGAGGGAGGGAGAGCCGGGAGAGACCCAGTACTTC	CASSREGEPGETQYF
NA	TRBV15	few	TRBJ2-3	TGTGCCACCAGCAGAGACGTCACAGATACGCAGTATTTT	CATSRDVTDTQYF
NA	TRBV29-1	NA	TRBJ2-1	TGCAGCGTTGAAGATCTTTTAGGAACGGAGAGACTCAATGAGCAGTTCTTC	CSVEDLLGTERLNEQFF
TRBD2	TRBV29-1	NA	TRBJ2-1	TGCAGCGCTGAGGGACTAGCGGGAGCCAATGAGCAGTTCTTC	CSAEGLAGANEQFF
TRBD1	TRBV27	few	TRBJ2-1	TGTGCCAGCAGTTGGGGACAGGGAAATGAGCAGTTCTTC	CASSWGQGNEQFF
TRBD2	TRBV4-1	few	TRBJ2-7	TGCGCCAGCAGCCCTGGGACTAGTCCCTACGAGCAGTACTTC	CASSPGTSPYEQYF